The rows below give T cell receptor beta chains drawn from one sample of a study of blood T cells in healthy people across ages. Each CDR3 protein gets one entry after TCRdb re-called the 5' RACE reads with MiXCR. Among more than 900,000 distinct CDR3 sequences listed, approximately 26% were seen once. This same sample was also part of a study on T cells of mothers and their children.

The sequencing sample was made of blood. These receptors came from a girl aged 2-10 years in good health. CDR3s include the opening cysteine and the closing phenylalanine or tryptophan. Fields, in order: V gene, J gene, clone size, CDR3 protein. A clone size is listed for some rows: how often the clone was seen (once, few, many), or a class if it is expanded.

>TRBV7-8|TRBJ2-7|.
CASSFEPGVSYEQYF
>TRBV3-1|TRBJ2-1|.
CASSQDQGIRAYNEQFF
>TRBV4-3|TRBJ1-3|few
CASSQDSRTNTIYF
>TRBV4-3|TRBJ1-2|few
CASSQVQGDGYTF
>TRBV6-1|TRBJ1-2|few
CASSEAGDPYGYTF
>TRBV19|TRBJ2-3|few
CASSPDRDTDTQYF
>TRBV4-2|.|.
CASSQVSGSAVYNEQFF
>TRBV10-3|TRBJ1-1|few
CAIGQGNTEAFF
>TRBV12-5|TRBJ2-2|.
CASGFNPTLVNTGELFF
>TRBV5-5|TRBJ2-5|.
CASSGFGGPLGAKKETQYF
>TRBV7-9|TRBJ2-5|few
CASSSLLGETQYF
>TRBV3-1|TRBJ1-2|.
CASSQDHSLQGNYGYTF
>TRBV7-9|TRBJ2-5|many
CASSLGEVETQYF
>TRBV6-2/TRBV6-3|TRBJ2-5|.
CASLRALDQETQYF
>TRBV4-2|TRBJ1-1|few
CASSQDGGPDTEAFF
>TRBV5-1|TRBJ1-5|few
CASSLDANNQPQHF
>TRBV25-1|TRBJ1-6|few
CASSEYTGAESPLHF
>TRBV7-2|TRBJ2-5|few
CASSLYLGTVKETQYF
>TRBV2|TRBJ1-5|few
CASSEDLQPQHF
>TRBV24-1|TRBJ2-1|.
CATSALMTSGPYNEQFF
>TRBV5-1|TRBJ2-7|.
CASSLTGTPYEQYF
>TRBV5-1|TRBJ1-1|.
CASSGAMNTEAFF
>TRBV7-9|TRBJ2-5|.
CASSLYGQHQETQYF
>TRBV4-1|TRBJ2-7|.
CTSSQEPGQSSYEQYF
>TRBV2|TRBJ2-3|.
CASSVALSYF
>TRBV3-1|TRBJ1-5|few
CAGFLLPTGTAGPTWLEGNQPQHF
>TRBV5-1|TRBJ2-3|.
CASSLLDSVSTDTQYF
>TRBV20-1|TRBJ2-5|once
CSARDQSRSEETQYF
>TRBV7-9|TRBJ2-1|.
CASSSASDEQFF
>TRBV6-5|TRBJ2-2|few
CASSYLPGGGTGELFF
>TRBV4-2|TRBJ2-6|.
CASSPGTVGTISGANVLTF
>TRBV29-1|TRBJ1-4|.
CSVGVATNEKLFF
>TRBV28|TRBJ2-1|few
CASSPFGVAGAYNEQFF